The next 9 T cell receptor beta chains were all read from a single sample in a study of cytotoxic CD8 clonotypes in ibrutinib-treated CLL. Assay used: immunoSEQ multiplex PCR; TCRdb lists only in-frame clones, some missing. The sample consists of around 300,000 clones, about 80% of them appearing once. The sequences come from PBMCs, collected before ibrutinib treatment. The receptor source for this set is a human donor with chronic lymphocytic leukemia.

The chain recombines TRBV30 with TRBJ1-3; D ambiguous. The CDR3 consists of 12 residues. Germline CDR1 reads GTSNPN; CDR2 reads SVGIG (reference sequence). The CDR3 loop is CAGRNSGNTIYF. CDR3 DNA sequence: TGTGCTGGACGGAACTCTGGAAACACCATATATTTT.

V gene TRBV5-4 combines with J gene TRBJ2-2; D might be TRBD2 (7 bases). CDR1 and CDR2 (germline): SGHNT, YYREEE (reference sequence). V was shortened by 5 bases and J by 3 bases, with 11 bases between the two germline ends. The CDR3 is 14 amino acids. The CDR3 coding sequence is TGTGCCAGCAGACGAGGGGGGGACACCGGGGAGCTGTTTTTT. Encoded protein: CASRRGGDTGELFF.

This chain connects TRBV27 to TRBJ1-2; D may be TRBD1 (5 bases). This CDR3 has 14 residues. V lost 5 bases and J 4 bases, leaving 14 bases between the germline ends. Per germline, CDR1 MNHEY and CDR2 SMNVEV (reference sequence). The CDR3, as DNA: TGTGCCAGCAGTACTAACCAGGGTGCCTATGGCTACACCTTC. Encoded protein: CASSTNQGAYGYTF.

The chain links TRBV5-4 to TRBJ1-3, with D hard to call. The CDR3 loop spans 14 amino acids. With 0 bases removed from V and 0 bases from J, the gap between germline ends came to 4 bases. CDR1 is SGHNT, CDR2 YYREEE, per germline (reference sequence). The CDR3 loop is CASSLGVSGNTIYF. CDR3 bases: TGTGCCAGCAGCTTGGGGGTCTCTGGAAACACCATATATTTT. Supplemented by reference TRBV5-4 and TRBJ1-3, the full variable domain reads ETGVTQSPTHLIKTRGQQVTLRCSSQSGHNTVSWYQQALGQGPQFIFQYYREEENGRGNFPPRFSGLQFPNYSSELNVNALELDDSALYLCASSLGVSGNTIYFGEGSWLTVV.

The J gene is TRBJ1-5, the V gene TRBV28, with 10 bases lining up with TRBD1. The CDR3 is 15 amino acids. J gave up 7 bases and V 7 bases, and 10 bases lay outside the gene matches. Germline V gene sequence: CDR1 MDHEN, CDR2 SYDVKM. DNA for the CDR3: TGTGCCAGCACCTCAGACAGGGGGCGAAGCCAGCCCCAGCATTTT. Protein product: CASTSDRGRSQPQHF. The full variable domain, in which reference TRBV28 and TRBJ1-5 provide the parts outside the CDR3, is DVKVTQSSRYLVKRTGEKVFLECVQDMDHENMFWYRQDPGLGLRLIYFSYDVKMKEKGDIPEGYSVSREKKERFSLILESASTNQTSMYLCASTSDRGRSQPQHFGDGTRLSIL.

The V and J genes are TRBV4-3 and TRBJ2-7; 11 nucleotides agree with TRBD1. CDR3 length: 15 amino acids. V shed 3 bases and J 1 base; nucleotides not matched to a gene: 2. Germline V gene data show CDR1 as LGHNA and CDR2 as YSLEER. CDR3 in amino acids: CASSHGTGGSYEQYF. As DNA, the CDR3 is TGCGCCAGCAGCCACGGGACAGGGGGTTCCTACGAGCAGTACTTC.

This chain joins TRBV29-1 and TRBJ2-5; 7 nucleotides agree with TRBD1. CDR1 and CDR2 (germline): SQVTM, ANQGSEA. The ends lost 6 bases at V and 1 base at J; junction bases unmatched: 14. This CDR3 spans 16 amino acids. CDR3 loop: CSVKGAPQLTQETQYF. The CDR3 nucleotides are TGCAGCGTCAAGGGGGCGCCTCAACTGACCCAAGAGACCCAGTACTTC.

Only a few counts were recorded for this clone. The gene calls are TRBV5-1 and TRBJ1-2; 7 nucleotides match TRBD1. Germline CDR1 SGHRS, CDR2 YFSETQ. The CDR3 is 15 residues long. Trimming took 0 bases from V and 2 from J; bases not matched to a gene: 4. The CDR3 nucleotides read TGCGCCAGCAGCTTGGGGACGACAGGGAACTATGGCTACACCTTC. Its protein is CASSLGTTGNYGYTF. Full variable domain (rest looked up from reference TRBV5-1 and TRBJ1-2): KAGVTQTPRYLIKTRGQQVTLSCSPISGHRSVSWYQQTPGQGLQFLFEYFSETQRNKGNFPGRFSGRQFSNSRSEMNVSTLELGDSALYLCASSLGTTGNYGYTFGSGTRLTVV.

The chain employs TRBV7-2 and TRBJ1-2; D perhaps matches TRBD1 (6 bases). CDR1 and CDR2 (germline): SGHTA, FQGNSA. The CDR3 runs 16 residues. The V end lost 7 bases, the J end lost 0 bases, and 18 bases lay between the germline ends. The CDR3 DNA is TGTGCCAGCACCCAAACAGGGACAATCACTAACTATGGCTACACCTTC. Translated: CASTQTGTITNYGYTF.